This T cell receptor (beta chain) was observed in a study of graft-versus-host responses after intestinal transplantation (dated by TCRdb to 2020 to 2022). Study-wide context: Recipients received multivisceral, liver-intestinal, or isolated intestinal transplants. Anti-thymocyte globulin induction was given to all recipients, followed by maintenance tacrolimus and steroids for approximately 3 years. After intestinal transplantation, graft-versus-host and host-versus-graft alloreactive T cell clones in the graft, circulation and bone marrow were tracked using bulk TCR-beta CDR3 sequencing. To identify alloreactive clones, pre-transplant mixed lymphocyte reaction products were sequenced and then compared with unstimulated pre-transplant donor and recipient T cells. The cohort enrolled 24 intestinal transplant recipients, one of whom was a retransplant, and a few patients without pretransplant specimens were excluded. A peak of at least 4% donor T cells among recipient peripheral blood mononuclear cells was the definition used for donor T cell macrochimerism. Samples from a few later patients were sequenced in-house on an Illumina MiSeq with MiXCR processing rather than by the commercial service. On the study overall, not on this receptor specifically: In the allografts of patients with donor T cell macrochimerism, GvH to HvG T cell clonal ratios were high. GvH clones were detected in recipient bone marrow, and some of these GvH clones were observed earlier in ileal mucosa or blood, consistent with an intestinal mucosal origin. The conclusions were limited by the relatively low number and heterogeneity of the intestinal transplant patients. Early after transplant, peak levels of circulating GvH clones were associated with declines in HvG clones.

Reading from cysteine to phenylalanine, the CDR3 counts 15 amino acids. Left in the record is the CDR3 DNA by itself, 45 bases read in frame from the first base. The CDR1 and CDR2 encoded by the germline V gene (reference sequence) are PRHDT and FYEKMQ. V lost 2 bases and J lost 4 bases, and the count of bases not matched to a germline gene is 7. Details on this clone: There is no known antigen for this receptor. Nothing much larger sits one base from this clone, and base qualities are not available.

The time point label, read with the paper, signifies: cells obtained before transplantation from donor or recipient. CD3+CD4+ and CD3+CD8+ populations were FACS-sorted from unstimulated pre-transplant donor and recipient cells taken from spleen or lymph nodes. The library was obtained by the immunoSEQ multiplex PCR assay. For most patients, genomic DNA was isolated with the Qiagen DNeasy Blood and Tissue Kit and sent frozen to Adaptive Biotechnologies for TCR sequencing. For most patients, genomic DNA was subjected to high-throughput TCR-beta CDR3 sequencing by Adaptive Biotechnologies. For the original study's pipeline: Adaptive's ImmunoSEQ software supplied the TCR sequencing data for around 19 patients, while MiXCR and VDJtools were used to process a few other patients. CD4 versus CD8 sorting errors were corrected by removing sequences found in both subsets at a frequency ratio below 5:1. CDR3 nucleotide sequences shared between donor and recipient were removed because their origin could not be assigned. Alloreactive clones required at least 2-fold expansion over unstimulated cells and minimum CFSE-low frequency of 0.002% (template counts) or 0.001% (read counts). Mappable clones were those detected in sequenced pre-transplant spleen, lymph node, or MLR CFSE-low populations of the donor or recipient. Cumulative frequency of alloreactive clones was calculated as a percentage of all sequences weighted by copy number. This is the immuneACCESS table as TCRdb keeps it, with only in-frame sequences that have V and J called. A part of the clones is gone; compared with another copy, unresolved V genes explain less than half, and the rest is unexplained. That table furnishes V, J and clone size, whereas the DNA furnished D and trimming. For this sample there are some 48,000 clones; 85% to 95% appear just once. Of the sample, 0.23% falls within the top ten clones.

The sample in question was unstimulated CD8+ T cells sorted from spleen or lymph node cells, obtained before transplant. In this chain, TRBV13 is recombined with TRBJ2-5; 7 central nucleotides agree with TRBD1. The receptor was isolated from a human donor who was the organ donor for an intestinal transplant. The CDR3 region has the sequence CASSLRTGQSETQYF. DNA sequence: TGTGCCAGCAGCTTAAGGACGGGACAGTCAGAGACCCAGTACTTC.